The TCR beta chain under discussion was sequenced for a study of molecular identifiers for immune sequencing clone quantification. In TCRdb, the PCR reads were re-called with MiXCR into one record per CDR3 protein. The sample lists 45,000 to 60,000 distinct CDR3 sequences, 36% occurring once. The germline V gene encodes CDR1 SGHRS and CDR2 YFSETQ. V lost 5 bases to trimming and J lost 3 bases, with 23 bases between them. This CDR3 is built from 17 residues. This clonotype was sampled from a human donor in good health. Some libraries in this study had Jurkat cell RNA spiked in. Material: naive CD8+ T cells from blood, with Jurkat cell RNA spiked in. Regarding subset: FACS-sorted CD8+CD4-CCR7+CD45RA+ naive T cells. The J gene is TRBJ2-5, the V gene TRBV5-1; the D is unclear. The CDR3 sequence: CASRSYLAVRTEETQYF. CDR3 bases: TGCGCCAGCAGATCTTACTTGGCAGTCAGGACGGAAGAGACCCAGTACTTC. The full variable domain, rest sourced from reference TRBV5-1 and TRBJ2-5, is KAGVTQTPRYLIKTRGQQVTLSCSPISGHRSVSWYQQTPGQGLQFLFEYFSETQRNKGNFPGRFSGRQFSNSRSEMNVSTLELGDSALYLCASRSYLAVRTEETQYFGPGTRLLVL.